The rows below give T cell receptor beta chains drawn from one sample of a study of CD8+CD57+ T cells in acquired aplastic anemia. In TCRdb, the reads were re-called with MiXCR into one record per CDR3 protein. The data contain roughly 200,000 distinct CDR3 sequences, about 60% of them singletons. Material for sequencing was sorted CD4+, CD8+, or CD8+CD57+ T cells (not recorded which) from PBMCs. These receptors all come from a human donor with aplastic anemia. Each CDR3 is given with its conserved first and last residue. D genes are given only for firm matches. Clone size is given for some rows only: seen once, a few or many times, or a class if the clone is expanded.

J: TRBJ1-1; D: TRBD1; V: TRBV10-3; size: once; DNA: TGTGCCATCAGTGAGCAGGGGGATGAAGCTTTCTTT; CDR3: CAISEQGDEAFF
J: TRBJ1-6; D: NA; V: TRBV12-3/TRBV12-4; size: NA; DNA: TGTGCCAGCAGTTTGGGAGTTCCCCTCCACTTT; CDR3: CASSLGVPLHF
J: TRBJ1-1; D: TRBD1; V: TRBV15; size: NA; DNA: TGTGCCACCAGCAGCCCGGGACAGGGGAACACTGAAGCTTTCTTT; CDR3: CATSSPGQGNTEAFF
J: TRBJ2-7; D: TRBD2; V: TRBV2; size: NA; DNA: TGTGCCAGCAGTATTGGGACTAGCGGGGTCTACGAGCAGTACTTC; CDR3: CASSIGTSGVYEQYF
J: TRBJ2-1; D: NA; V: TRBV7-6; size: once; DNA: TGTGCCAGCAGCTTACAGGGGCCCGGGACCAATGAGCAGTTCTTC; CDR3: CASSLQGPGTNEQFF
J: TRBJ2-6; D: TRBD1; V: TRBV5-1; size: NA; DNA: TGCGCCAGCAGCTTGTCCCCTTACAGGGGGGAGAGTGGGGCCAACGTCCTGACTTTC; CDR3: CASSLSPYRGESGANVLTF
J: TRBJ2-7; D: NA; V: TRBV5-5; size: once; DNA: TGTGCCGGCAGCCATAGGGATACGAACTACGAGCAGTACTTC; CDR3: CAGSHRDTNYEQYF
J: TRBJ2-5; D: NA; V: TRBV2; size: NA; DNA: TGTGCCAGCAGCGGGCAAGGAGAGACCCAGTACTTC; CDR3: CASSGQGETQYF
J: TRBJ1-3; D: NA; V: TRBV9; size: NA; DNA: TGTGCCAGCAGCGAAGGATTTCCTCCTGGAAACACCATATATTTT; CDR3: CASSEGFPPGNTIYF
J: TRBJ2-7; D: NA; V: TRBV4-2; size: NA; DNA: TGTGCCAGCAGCCAGGACCTGGACGGCTACGAGCAGTACTTC; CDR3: CASSQDLDGYEQYF
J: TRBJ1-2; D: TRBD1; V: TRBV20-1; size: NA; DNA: TGCAGTGCTAGGCCTCCGGGACAGGGGAGAACCGGCTACACCTTC; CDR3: CSARPPGQGRTGYTF
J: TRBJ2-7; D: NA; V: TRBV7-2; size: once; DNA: TGTGCCAGCAGCTTAGCCATCGGGGAGCAGTACTTC; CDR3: CASSLAIGEQYF
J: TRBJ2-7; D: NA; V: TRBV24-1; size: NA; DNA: TGTGCCACCAGTGATCAGATGAGCTCCTACGAGCAGTACTTC; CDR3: CATSDQMSSYEQYF
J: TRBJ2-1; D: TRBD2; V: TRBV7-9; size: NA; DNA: TGTGCCAGCAACATCGGGACTAGCGGGGGTGACGAGCAGTTCTTC; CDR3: CASNIGTSGGDEQFF
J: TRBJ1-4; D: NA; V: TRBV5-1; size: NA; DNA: TGCGCCAGCAGCTTGGCCGGTGGGACACTTAATGAAAAACTGTTTTTT; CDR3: CASSLAGGTLNEKLFF
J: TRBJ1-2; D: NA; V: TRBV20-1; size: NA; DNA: TGCAGTGCTTCGGACATCTATGGCTACACCTTC; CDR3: CSASDIYGYTF
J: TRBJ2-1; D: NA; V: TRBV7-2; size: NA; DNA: TGTGCTAGCAGTTTTTCTAGCAGCCGCAATGAGCAGTTCTTC; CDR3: CASSFSSSRNEQFF
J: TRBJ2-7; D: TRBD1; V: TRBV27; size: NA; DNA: TGTGCCAGCAGTACGATCAGGACAGGGGGCACCTACGAGCAGTACTTC; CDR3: CASSTIRTGGTYEQYF
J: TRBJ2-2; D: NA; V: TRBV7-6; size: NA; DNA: TGTGCCAGCAGCTTGGGGGAAGGTTTAGGCACCGGGGAGCTGTTTTTT; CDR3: CASSLGEGLGTGELFF
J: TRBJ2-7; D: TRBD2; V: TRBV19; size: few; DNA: TGTGCCAGTAGGGGGACGGGGGGCTACGAGCAGTACTTC; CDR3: CASRGTGGYEQYF
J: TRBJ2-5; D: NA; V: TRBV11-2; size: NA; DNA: TGTGCCAGCAGCTCACCCGACTACCAAGAGACCCAGTACTTC; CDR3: CASSSPDYQETQYF
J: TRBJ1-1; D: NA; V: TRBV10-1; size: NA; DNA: TGCGCCAGCAGTGAGTGGGGAGAAGAAGCTTTCTTT; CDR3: CASSEWGEEAFF
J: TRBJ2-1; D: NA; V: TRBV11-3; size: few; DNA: TGTGCCACGGGGCTGACCAATGAGCAGTTCTTC; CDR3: CATGLTNEQFF
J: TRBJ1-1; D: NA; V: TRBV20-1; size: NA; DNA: TGCAGTGCCACACCGGGCGAGTATGAAGCTTTCTTT; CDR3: CSATPGEYEAFF
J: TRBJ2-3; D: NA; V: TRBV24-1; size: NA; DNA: TGTGCCACCAGTGATAGAGCCGGAGGGAGCACAGATACGCAGTATTTT; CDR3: CATSDRAGGSTDTQYF
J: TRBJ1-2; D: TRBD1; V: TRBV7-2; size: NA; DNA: TGTGCCAGCAGCATAAGACAGGGAGTCGATAACTATGGCTACACCTTC; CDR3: CASSIRQGVDNYGYTF
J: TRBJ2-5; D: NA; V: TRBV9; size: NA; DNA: TGTGCCAGCAGCGTAGAAGTATTCGGGGAGACCCAGTACTTC; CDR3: CASSVEVFGETQYF
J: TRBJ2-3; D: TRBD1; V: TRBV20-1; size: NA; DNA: TGCAGTGCTAGGGGACAGAGAGTAGATACGCAGTATTTT; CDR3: CSARGQRVDTQYF
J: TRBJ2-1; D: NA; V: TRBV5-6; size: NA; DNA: TGTGCCAGCAGCCCCCCAGGGAGGATTGAGCAGTTCTTC; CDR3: CASSPPGRIEQFF
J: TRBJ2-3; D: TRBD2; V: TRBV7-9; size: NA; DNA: TGTGCCAGCAGCCAAGGGACTAGCGGCACAGATACGCAGTATTTT; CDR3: CASSQGTSGTDTQYF
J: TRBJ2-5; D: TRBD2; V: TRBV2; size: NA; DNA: TGTGCCAGCAGCCGCGGGGGGGCGCAGGAGACCCAGTACTTC; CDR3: CASSRGGAQETQYF
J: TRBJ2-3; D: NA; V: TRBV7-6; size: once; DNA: TGTGCCAGCAGCTCCCCGCCCAGTGCGCAGTATTTT; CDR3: CASSSPPSAQYF
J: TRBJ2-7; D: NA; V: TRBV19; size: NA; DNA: TGTGCCAGTAGTACCCAACACACCGAACCCCCGTACTTC; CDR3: CASSTQHTEPPYF
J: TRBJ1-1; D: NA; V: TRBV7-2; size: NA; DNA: TGTGCCAGCAGCGCCCGGGGGCGCGAGAACACTGAAGCTTTCTTT; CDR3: CASSARGRENTEAFF
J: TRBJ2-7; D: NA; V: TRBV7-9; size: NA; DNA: TGTGCCAGCAGCTTAGGCAGATCCTACGAGCAGTACTTC; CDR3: CASSLGRSYEQYF
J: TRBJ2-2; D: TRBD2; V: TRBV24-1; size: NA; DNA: TGTGCCACCAGCCAGATCGGGCGGGAGTTTGGCACCGGGGAGCTGTTTTTT; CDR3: CATSQIGREFGTGELFF
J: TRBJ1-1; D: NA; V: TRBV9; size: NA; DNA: TGTGCCAGCAGCAATCTTCCTACTAACACTGAAGCTTTCTTT; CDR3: CASSNLPTNTEAFF
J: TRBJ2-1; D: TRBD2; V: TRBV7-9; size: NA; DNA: TGTGCCAGCAGCTTAGGTTATATTATCGGGTCTAGCGGGAGAAGGTACAATGAGCAGTTCTTC; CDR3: CASSLGYIIGSSGRRYNEQFF
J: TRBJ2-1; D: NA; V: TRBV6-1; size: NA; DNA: TGTGCCAGCAGTGAAGTTCGCGGGGCCGAATACAATGAGCAGTTCTTC; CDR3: CASSEVRGAEYNEQFF
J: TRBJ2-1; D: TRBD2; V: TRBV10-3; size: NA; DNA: TGTGCCATCAGTGAGATTAAGCGGGGGGGCTACAATGAGCAGTTCTTC; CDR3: CAISEIKRGGYNEQFF
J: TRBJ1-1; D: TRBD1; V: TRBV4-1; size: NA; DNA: TGCGCCAGCAGCCAAGGGGACAGGACAATGAACACTGGAGCTTTCTTT; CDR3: CASSQGDRTMNTGAFF
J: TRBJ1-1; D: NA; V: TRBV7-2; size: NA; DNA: TGTGCCAGCGGCTTCGATCGGAACACTGAAGCTTTCTTT; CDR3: CASGFDRNTEAFF
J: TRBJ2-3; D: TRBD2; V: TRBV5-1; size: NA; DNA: TGCGCCAGCAGCTACCGGGAGGGTAGCACAGATACGCAGTATTTT; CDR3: CASSYREGSTDTQYF
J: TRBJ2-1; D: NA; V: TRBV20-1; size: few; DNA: TGCAGTGCCTCAATTACAGGGAATGAGCAGTTCTTC; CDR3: CSASITGNEQFF
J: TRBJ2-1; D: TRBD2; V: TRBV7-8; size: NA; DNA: TGTGCCAGCAGCCAAGATGCTAGCGGGGTAAACTTCTACAATGAGCAGTTCTTC; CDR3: CASSQDASGVNFYNEQFF
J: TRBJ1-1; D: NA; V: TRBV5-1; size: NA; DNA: TGCGCCAGCAGCCGGGACAAAGCTATTGAAGCTTTCTTT; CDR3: CASSRDKAIEAFF
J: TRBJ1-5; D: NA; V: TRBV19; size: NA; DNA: TGTGCCAGTTCGACCCAGGGTGGACCCCAGCATTTT; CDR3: CASSTQGGPQHF
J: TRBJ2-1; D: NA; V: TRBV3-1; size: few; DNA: TGTGCCAGCAGCCTGCCCCAGACAACGAGCTCCTACAATGAGCAGTTCTTC; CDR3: CASSLPQTTSSYNEQFF
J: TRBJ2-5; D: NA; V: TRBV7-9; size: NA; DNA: TGTGCCAGCAGCTTTTCCCGAGGGCCGCCGGAGACCCAGTACTTC; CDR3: CASSFSRGPPETQYF
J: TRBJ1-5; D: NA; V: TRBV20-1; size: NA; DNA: TGCAGTGCCCTCATCCCCGGGACCGGCAATCAGCCCCAGCATTTT; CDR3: CSALIPGTGNQPQHF
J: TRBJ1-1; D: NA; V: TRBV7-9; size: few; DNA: TGTGCCAGCGAACTTCAGGGGAACACTGAAGCTTTCTTT; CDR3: CASELQGNTEAFF
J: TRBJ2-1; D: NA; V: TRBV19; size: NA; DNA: TGTGCCAGTAGTACGGGAGCGGGTCGTAACAATGAGCAGTTCTTC; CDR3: CASSTGAGRNNEQFF
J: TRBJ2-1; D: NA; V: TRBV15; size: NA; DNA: TGTGCCAGCTCGGACTTGACAGGCACTAATGAGCAGTTCTTC; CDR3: CASSDLTGTNEQFF
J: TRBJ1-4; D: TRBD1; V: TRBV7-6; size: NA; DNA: TGTGCCAGCAGCTTAAGGGACAGGGTAGGGGAAAAACTGTTTTTT; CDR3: CASSLRDRVGEKLFF
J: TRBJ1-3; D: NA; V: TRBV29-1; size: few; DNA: TGCAGCACACTTTCCGACATCTCTGGAAACACCATATATTTT; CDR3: CSTLSDISGNTIYF
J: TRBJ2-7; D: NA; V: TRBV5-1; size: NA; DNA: TGCGCCAGCAGCTCGGGCCACTCCTACGAGCAGTACTTC; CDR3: CASSSGHSYEQYF
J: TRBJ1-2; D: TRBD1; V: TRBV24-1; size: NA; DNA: TGTGCCACCAGTGATGGGACAGGGGGCCAGTACTATGGCTACACCTTC; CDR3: CATSDGTGGQYYGYTF
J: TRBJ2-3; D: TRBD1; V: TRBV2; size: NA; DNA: TGTGCCTGCAGCGAGACAGGGCTCCAAGATACGCAGTATTTT; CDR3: CACSETGLQDTQYF
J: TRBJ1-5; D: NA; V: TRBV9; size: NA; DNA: TGTGCCAGCAGCCGTACAAGACCCCAGCATTTT; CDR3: CASSRTRPQHF